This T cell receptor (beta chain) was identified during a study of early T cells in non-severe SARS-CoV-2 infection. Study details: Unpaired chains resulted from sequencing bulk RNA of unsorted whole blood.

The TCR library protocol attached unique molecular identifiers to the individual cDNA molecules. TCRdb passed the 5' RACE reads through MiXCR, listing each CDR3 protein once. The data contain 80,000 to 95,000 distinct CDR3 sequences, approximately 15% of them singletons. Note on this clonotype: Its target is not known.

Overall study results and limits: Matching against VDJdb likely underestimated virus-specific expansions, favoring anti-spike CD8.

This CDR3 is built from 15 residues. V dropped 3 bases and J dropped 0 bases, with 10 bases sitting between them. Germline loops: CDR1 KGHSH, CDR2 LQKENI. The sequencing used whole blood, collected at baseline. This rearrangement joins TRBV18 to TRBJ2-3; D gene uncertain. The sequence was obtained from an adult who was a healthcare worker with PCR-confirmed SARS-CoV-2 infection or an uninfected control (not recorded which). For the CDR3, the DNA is TGTGCCAGCTCACCGACGGCCGCTAGCACAGATACGCAGTATTTT. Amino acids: CASSPTAASTDTQYF. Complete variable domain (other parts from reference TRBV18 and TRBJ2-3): NAGVMQNPRHLVRRRGQEARLRCSPMKGHSHVYWYRQLPEEGLKFMVYLQKENIIDESGMPKERFSAEFPKEGPSILRIQQVVRGDSAAYFCASSPTAASTDTQYFGPGTRLTVL.